This T cell receptor (beta chain) was recorded in a study of cytomegalovirus exposure and HLA in healthy donors. General study points: Roughly even sequencing depth across donors was the assumption behind the presence/absence analyses.

This clone has a handful of counts. Its antigen is currently unknown. Both 60 Vbeta primers and 13 Jbeta primers went into the PCR. Using immunoSEQ multiplex PCR, the repertoire was profiled, and TCRdb retains in-frame clones only, with some absent. The table has about 160,000 clones, under 85% seen once; the top ten hold about 1.5%. The CDR3 is 16 amino acids. V lost 1 base and J lost 1, with 11 bases in between. CDR1 and CDR2 (germline): SEHNR, FQNEAQ (reference sequence). The source of this sequence is a woman aged 25-40 years in good health and CMV-seronegative. Sequencing input: PBMCs. The chain is built from TRBV7-9 and TRBJ2-4; tentatively, D is TRBD1 (6 bases). As DNA, the CDR3 is TGTGCCAGCAGCTTAGAGGACAGTAGGGCCAAAAACATTCAGTACTTC. It codes for CASSLEDSRAKNIQYF.